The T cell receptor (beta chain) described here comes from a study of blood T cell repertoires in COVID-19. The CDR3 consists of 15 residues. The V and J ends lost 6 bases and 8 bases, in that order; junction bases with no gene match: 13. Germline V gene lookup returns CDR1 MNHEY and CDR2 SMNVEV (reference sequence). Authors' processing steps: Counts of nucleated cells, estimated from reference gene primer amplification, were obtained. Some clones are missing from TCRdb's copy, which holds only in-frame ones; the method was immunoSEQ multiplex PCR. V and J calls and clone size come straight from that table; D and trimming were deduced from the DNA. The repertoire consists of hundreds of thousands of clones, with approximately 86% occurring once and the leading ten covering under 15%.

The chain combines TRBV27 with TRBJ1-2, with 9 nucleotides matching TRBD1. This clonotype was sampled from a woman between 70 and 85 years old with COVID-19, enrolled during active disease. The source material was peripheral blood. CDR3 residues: CASRVPGQGDRGYTF. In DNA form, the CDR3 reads TGTGCCAGCAGAGTTCCGGGACAGGGAGACAGGGGCTACACCTTC.